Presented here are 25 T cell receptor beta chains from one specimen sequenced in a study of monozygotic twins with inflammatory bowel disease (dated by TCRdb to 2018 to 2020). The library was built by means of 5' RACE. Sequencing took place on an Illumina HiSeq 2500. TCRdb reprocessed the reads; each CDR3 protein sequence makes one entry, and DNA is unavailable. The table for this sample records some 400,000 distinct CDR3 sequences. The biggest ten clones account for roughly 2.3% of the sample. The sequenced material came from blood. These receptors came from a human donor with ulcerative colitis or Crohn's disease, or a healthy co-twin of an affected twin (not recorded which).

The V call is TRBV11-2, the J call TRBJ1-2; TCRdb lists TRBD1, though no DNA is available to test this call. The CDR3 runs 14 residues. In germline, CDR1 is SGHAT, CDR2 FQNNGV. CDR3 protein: CASSSPGQYYGYTF.

This CDR3 is CASSSSGTSGANNEQFF. The V and J genes are TRBV11-2 and TRBJ2-1; TCRdb's D call, TRBD2, is unchecked because there is no DNA. CDR3 length equals 17 residues. Germline loops: CDR1 SGHAT, CDR2 FQNNGV.

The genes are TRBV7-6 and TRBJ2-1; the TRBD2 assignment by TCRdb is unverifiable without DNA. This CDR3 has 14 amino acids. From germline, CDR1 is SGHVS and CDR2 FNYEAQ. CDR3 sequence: CASSPTRNRNEQFF.

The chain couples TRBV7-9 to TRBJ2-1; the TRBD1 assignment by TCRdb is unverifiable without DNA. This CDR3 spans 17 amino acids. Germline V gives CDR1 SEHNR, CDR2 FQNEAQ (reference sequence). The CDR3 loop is CASSSPGDLSSYNEQFF.

The CDR3 sequence is CASGRGLLGYGYTF. The chain has TRBV2 and TRBJ1-2. The germline CDR1 and CDR2 sequences are SNHLY and FYNNEI. The CDR3 is 14 residues long.

This CDR3 is CSARVGGRDQPQHF. The J gene is TRBJ1-5, the V gene TRBV20-1; TCRdb reports TRBD1, a call that lacks DNA to check it against. Germline values: CDR1 DFQATT, CDR2 SNEGSKA (reference sequence). The CDR3 contains 14 residues.

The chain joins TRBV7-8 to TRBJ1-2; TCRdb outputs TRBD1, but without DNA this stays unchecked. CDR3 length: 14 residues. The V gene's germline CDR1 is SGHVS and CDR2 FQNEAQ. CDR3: CASSLAGTGYGYTF.

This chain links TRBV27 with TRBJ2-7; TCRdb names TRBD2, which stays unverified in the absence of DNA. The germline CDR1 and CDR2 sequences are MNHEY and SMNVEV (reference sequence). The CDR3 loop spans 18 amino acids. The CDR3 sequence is CASSAALASGRFSYEQYF.

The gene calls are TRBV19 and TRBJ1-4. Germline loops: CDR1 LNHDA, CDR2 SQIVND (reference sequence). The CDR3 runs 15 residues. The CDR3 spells CASSMAQFGVGELFF. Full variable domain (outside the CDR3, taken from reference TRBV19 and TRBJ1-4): DGGITQSPKYLFRKEGQNVTLSCEQNLNHDAMYWYRQDPGQGLRLIYYSQIVNDFQKGDIAEGYSVSREKKESFPLTVTSAQKNPTAFYLCASSMAQFGVGELFFGSGTQLSVL.

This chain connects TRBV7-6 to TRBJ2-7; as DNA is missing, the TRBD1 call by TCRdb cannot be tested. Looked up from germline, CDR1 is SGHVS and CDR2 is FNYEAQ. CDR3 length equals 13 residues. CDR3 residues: CASARGRDYEQYF.

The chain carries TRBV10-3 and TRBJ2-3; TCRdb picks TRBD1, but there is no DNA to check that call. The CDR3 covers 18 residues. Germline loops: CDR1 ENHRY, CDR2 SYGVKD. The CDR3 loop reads CAISESVPQGEGTDTQYF.

The CDR3 protein is CASSIDRAATNEKLFF. The V call is TRBV19, the J call TRBJ1-4. The germline gives CDR1 LNHDA, CDR2 SQIVND (reference sequence). The CDR3 contains 16 residues.

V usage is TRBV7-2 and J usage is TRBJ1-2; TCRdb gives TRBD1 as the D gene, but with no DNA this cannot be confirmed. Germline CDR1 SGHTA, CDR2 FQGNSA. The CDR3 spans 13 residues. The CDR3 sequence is CASAGQVPYGYTF.

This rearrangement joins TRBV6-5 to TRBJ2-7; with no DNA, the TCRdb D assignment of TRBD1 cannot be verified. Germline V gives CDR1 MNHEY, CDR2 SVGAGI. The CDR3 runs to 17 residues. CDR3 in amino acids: CASSYLTPGTGGEEQYF.

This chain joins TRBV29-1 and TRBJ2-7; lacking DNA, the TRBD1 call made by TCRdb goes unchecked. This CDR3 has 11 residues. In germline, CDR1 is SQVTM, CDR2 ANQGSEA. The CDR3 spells CSVQGGDEQYF.

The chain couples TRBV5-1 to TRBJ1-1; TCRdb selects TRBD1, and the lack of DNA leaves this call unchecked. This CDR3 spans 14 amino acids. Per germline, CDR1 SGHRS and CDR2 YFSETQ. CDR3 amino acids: CASSLGQARAEAFF.

The CDR3 loop reads CASRRSGGGQETQYF. The chain combines TRBV6-1 with TRBJ2-5; the D call from TCRdb, TRBD1, cannot be confirmed without DNA. CDR1 is MNHNS, CDR2 SASEGT, per germline. The CDR3 has 15 residues.

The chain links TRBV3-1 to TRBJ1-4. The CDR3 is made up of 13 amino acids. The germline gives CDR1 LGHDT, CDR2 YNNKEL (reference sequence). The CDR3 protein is CASSQVQNEKLFF.

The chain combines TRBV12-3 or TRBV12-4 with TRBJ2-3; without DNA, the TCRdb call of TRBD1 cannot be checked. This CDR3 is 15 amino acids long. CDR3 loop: CASSSLGPSADAQYF.

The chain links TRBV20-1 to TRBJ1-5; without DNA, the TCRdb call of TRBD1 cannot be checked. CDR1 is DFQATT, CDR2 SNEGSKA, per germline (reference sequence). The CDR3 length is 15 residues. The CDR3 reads CSARGGTDSNQPHHF.

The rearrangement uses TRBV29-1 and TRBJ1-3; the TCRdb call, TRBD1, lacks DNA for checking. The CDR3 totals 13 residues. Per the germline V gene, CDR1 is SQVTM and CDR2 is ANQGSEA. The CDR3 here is CSVVGTGGNTIYF.

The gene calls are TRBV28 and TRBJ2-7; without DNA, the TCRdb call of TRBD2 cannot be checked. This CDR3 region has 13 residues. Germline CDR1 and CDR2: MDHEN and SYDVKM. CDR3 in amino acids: CASSPAGTYEQYF.

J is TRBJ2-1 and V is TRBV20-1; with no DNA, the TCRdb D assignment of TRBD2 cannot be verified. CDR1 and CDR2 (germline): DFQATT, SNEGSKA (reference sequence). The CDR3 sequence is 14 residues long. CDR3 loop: CSAPSSGTYNEQFF.

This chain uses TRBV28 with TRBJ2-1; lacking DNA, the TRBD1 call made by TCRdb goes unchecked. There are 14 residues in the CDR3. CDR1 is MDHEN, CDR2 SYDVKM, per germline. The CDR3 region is CASRTDRTYNEQFF. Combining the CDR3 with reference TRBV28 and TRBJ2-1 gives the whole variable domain DVKVTQSSRYLVKRTGEKVFLECVQDMDHENMFWYRQDPGLGLRLIYFSYDVKMKEKGDIPEGYSVSREKKERFSLILESASTNQTSMYLCASRTDRTYNEQFFGPGTRLTVL.

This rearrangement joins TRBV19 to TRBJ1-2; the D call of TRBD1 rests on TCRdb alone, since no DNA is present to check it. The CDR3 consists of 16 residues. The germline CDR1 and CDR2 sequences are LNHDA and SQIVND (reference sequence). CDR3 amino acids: CASMRDSARTVYGYTF.